The T cell receptor (beta chain) described here comes from a study of cytomegalovirus exposure and HLA in healthy donors. Study-wide results and limits: The classifier reportedly diagnosed cytomegalovirus status with high specificity and sensitivity.

Measured with immunoSEQ multiplex PCR; TCRdb has only the in-frame clones, and not every one. The repertoire holds roughly 190,000 clones, with more than 75% as singletons. With regard to this clone: Its antigen is unknown.

Germline V gives CDR1 SGHTA, CDR2 FQGNSA. This CDR3 has 15 residues. J was trimmed by 4 bases and V by 2 bases; bases with no gene match: 4. V is TRBV7-2 and J is TRBJ2-1; 8 bases fit TRBD2. This receptor was identified in a woman under 30 in good health and CMV-seronegative. Material for sequencing was PBMCs. In DNA, the CDR3 is TGTGCCAGCAGCTTATCTAGCGGGTTTTACAATGAGCAGTTCTTC. The encoded protein is CASSLSSGFYNEQFF.